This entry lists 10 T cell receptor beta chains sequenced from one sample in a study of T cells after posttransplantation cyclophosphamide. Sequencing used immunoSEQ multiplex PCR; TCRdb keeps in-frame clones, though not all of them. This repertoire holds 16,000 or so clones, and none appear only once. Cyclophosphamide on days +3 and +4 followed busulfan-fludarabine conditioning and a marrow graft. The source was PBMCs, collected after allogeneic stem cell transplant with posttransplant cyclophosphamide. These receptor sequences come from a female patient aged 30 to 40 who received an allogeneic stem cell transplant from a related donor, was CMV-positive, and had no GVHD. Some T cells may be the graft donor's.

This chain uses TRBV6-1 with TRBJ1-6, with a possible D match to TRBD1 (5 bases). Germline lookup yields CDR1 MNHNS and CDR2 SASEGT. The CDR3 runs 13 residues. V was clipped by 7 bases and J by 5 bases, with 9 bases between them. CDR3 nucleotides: TGTGCCAGCACAGGACAAGATAATTCACCCCTCCACTTT. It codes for CASTGQDNSPLHF.

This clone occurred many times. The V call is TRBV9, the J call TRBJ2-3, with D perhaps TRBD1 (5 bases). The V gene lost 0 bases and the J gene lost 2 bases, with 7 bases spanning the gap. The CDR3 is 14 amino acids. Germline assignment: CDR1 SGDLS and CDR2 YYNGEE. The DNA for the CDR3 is TGTGCCAGCAGCGTAGACAGGCCCACAGATACGCAGTATTTT. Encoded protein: CASSVDRPTDTQYF.

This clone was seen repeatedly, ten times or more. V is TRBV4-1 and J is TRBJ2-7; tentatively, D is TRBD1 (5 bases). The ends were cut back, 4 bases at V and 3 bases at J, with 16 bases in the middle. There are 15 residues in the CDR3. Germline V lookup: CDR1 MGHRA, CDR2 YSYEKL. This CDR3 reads CASSPGRVNIYEQYF. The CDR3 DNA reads TGCGCCAGCAGCCCCGGCAGGGTCAATATCTACGAGCAGTACTTC.

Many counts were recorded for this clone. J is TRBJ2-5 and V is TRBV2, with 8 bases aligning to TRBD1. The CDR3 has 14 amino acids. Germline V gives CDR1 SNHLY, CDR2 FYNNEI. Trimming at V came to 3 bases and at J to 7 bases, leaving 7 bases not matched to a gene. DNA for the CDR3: TGTGCCAGCAGTGACCGGACAGGGTTTGCGACCCAGTACTTC. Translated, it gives CASSDRTGFATQYF.

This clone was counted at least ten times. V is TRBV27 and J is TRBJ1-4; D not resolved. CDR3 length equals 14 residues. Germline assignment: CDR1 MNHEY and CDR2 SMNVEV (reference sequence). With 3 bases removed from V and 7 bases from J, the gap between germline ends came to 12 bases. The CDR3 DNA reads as TGTGCCAGCAGTTTTAGGCCACGGGGTGAAAAACTGTTTTTT. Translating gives CASSFRPRGEKLFF. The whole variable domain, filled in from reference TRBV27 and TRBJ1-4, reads EAQVTQNPRYLITVTGKKLTVTCSQNMNHEYMSWYRQDPGLGLRQIYYSMNVEVTDKGDVPEGYKVSRKEKRNFPLILESPSPNQTSLYFCASSFRPRGEKLFFGSGTQLSVL.

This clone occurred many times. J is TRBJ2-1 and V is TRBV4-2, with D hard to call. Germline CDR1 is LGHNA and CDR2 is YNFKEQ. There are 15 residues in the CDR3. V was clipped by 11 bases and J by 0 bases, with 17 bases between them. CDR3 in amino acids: CASTPSESSYNEQFF. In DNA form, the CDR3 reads TGTGCCTCAACTCCAAGCGAGAGCTCCTACAATGAGCAGTTCTTC.

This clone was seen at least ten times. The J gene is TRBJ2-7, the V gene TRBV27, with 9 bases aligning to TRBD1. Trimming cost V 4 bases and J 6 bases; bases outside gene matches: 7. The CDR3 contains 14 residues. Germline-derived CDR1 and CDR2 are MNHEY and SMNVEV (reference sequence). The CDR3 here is CASSWGQGVGEQYF. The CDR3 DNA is TGTGCCAGCAGTTGGGGACAGGGAGTTGGCGAGCAGTACTTC.

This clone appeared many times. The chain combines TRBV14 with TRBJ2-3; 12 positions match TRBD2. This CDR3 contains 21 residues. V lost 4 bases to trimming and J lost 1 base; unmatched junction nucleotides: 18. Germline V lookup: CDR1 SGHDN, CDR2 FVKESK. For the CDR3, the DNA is TGTGCCAGCAGCCGGGGGTTCCTAGCGGGAGGGCCCTGGATAGGCACAGATACGCAGTATTTT. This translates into CASSRGFLAGGPWIGTDTQYF.

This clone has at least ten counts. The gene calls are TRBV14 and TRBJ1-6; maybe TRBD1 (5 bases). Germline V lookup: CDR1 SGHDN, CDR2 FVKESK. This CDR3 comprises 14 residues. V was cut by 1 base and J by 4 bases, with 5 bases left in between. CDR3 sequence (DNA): TGTGCCAGCAGCCAAGGGACATATAATTCACCCCTCCACTTT. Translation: CASSQGTYNSPLHF.

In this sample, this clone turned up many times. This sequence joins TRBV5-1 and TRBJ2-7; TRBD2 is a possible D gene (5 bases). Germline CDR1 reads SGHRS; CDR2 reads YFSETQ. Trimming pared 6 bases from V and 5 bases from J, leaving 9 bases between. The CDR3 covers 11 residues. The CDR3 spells CASNEGNEQYF. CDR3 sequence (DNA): TGCGCCAGCAATGAGGGTAACGAGCAGTACTTC.